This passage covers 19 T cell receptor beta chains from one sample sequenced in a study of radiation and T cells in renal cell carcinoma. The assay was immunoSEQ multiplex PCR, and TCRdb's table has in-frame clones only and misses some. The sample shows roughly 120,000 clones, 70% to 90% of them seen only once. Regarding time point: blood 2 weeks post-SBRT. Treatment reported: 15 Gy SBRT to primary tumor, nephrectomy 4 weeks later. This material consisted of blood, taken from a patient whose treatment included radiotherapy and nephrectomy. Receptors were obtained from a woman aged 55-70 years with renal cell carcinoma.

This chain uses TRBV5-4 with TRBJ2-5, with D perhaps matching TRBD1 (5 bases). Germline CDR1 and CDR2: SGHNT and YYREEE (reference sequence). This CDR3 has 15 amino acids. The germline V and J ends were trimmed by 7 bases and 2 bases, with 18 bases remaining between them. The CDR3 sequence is CASSPRGQLQETQYF. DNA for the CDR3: TGTGCCAGCTCCCCTCGAGGACAATTACAAGAGACCCAGTACTTC. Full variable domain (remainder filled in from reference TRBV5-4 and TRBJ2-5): ETGVTQSPTHLIKTRGQQVTLRCSSQSGHNTVSWYQQALGQGPQFIFQYYREEENGRGNFPPRFSGLQFPNYSSELNVNALELDDSALYLCASSPRGQLQETQYFGPGTRLLVL.

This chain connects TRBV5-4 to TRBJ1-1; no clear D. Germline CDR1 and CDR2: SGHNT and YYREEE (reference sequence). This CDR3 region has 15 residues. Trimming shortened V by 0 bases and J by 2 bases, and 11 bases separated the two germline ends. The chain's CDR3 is CASSLEGSLNTEAFF. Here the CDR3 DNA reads TGTGCCAGCAGCTTGGAAGGCAGCCTTAACACTGAAGCTTTCTTT.

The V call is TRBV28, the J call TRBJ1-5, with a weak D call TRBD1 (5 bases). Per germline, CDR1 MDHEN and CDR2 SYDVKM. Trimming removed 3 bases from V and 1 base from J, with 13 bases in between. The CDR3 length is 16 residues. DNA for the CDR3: TGTGCCAGCAGTTTTGTCCGGGGGAAGAGCAATCAGCCCCAGCATTTT. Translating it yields CASSFVRGKSNQPQHF.

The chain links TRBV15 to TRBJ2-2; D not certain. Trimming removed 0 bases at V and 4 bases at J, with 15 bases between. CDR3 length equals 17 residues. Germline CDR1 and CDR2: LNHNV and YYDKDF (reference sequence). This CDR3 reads CATSRDLSWMGTGELFF. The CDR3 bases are TGTGCCACCAGCAGAGACTTAAGCTGGATGGGCACCGGGGAGCTGTTTTTT.

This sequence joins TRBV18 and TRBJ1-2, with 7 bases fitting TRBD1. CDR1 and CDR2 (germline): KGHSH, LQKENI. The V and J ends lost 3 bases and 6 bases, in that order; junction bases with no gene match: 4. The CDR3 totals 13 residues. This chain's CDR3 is CASSPSGTDGYTF. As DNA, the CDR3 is TGTGCCAGCTCACCCTCCGGGACAGATGGCTACACCTTC.

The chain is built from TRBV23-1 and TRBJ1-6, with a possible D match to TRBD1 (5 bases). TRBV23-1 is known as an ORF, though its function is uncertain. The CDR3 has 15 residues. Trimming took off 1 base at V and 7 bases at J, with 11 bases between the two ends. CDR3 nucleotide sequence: TGCGCCAGCAGTCAATTTCGGGACGACAATTCACCCCTCCACTTT. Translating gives CASSQFRDDNSPLHF.

The CDR3 region has the DNA TGTGCCACCAGCAGAGATCAGGGGGCAGAGGAAAAACTGTTTTTT. Its protein is CATSRDQGAEEKLFF. The J gene is TRBJ1-4, the V gene TRBV15; 8 bases are shared with TRBD1. This CDR3 is 15 amino acids long. The V gene end was trimmed by 0 bases and the J gene end by 8 bases; junction bases not matched to a gene: 5. Germline V gives CDR1 LNHNV, CDR2 YYDKDF (reference sequence).

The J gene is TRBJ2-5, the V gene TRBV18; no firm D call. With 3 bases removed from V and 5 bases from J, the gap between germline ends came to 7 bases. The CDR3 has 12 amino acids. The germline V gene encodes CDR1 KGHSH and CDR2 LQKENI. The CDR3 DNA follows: TGTGCCAGCTCACCGGAAAGGGAGACCCAGTACTTC. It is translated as CASSPERETQYF.

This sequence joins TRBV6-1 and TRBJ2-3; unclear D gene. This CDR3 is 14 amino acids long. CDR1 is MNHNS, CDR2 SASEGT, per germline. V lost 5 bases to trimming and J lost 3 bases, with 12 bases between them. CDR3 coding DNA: TGTGCCAGCAGTTCAATACCTAGAACAGATACGCAGTATTTT. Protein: CASSSIPRTDTQYF.

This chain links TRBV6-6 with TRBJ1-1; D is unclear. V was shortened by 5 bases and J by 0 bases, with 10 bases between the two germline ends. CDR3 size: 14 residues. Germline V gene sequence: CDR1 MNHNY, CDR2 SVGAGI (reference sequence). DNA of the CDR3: TGTGCCAGCAGTGCTCGGACGGTGAACACTGAAGCTTTCTTT. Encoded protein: CASSARTVNTEAFF.

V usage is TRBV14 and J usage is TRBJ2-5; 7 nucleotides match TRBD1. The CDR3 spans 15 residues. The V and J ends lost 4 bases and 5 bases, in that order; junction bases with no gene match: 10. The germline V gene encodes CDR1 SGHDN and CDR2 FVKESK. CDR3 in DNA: TGTGCCAGCAGCCCATTCGGACAGGAGTGGGAGACCCAGTACTTC. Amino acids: CASSPFGQEWETQYF.

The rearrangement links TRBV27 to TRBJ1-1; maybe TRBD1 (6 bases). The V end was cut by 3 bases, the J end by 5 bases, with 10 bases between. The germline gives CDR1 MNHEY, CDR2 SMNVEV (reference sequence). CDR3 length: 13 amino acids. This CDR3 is CASSLGGATEAFF. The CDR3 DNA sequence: TGTGCCAGCAGTTTGGGGGGGGCTACTGAAGCTTTCTTT.

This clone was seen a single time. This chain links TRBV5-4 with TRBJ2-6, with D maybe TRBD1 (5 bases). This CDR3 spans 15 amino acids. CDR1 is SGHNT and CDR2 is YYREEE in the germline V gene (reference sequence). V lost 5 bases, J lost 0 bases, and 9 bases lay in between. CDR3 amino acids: CASRPGNSGANVLTF. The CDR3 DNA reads TGTGCCAGCAGGCCAGGGAACTCTGGGGCCAACGTCCTGACTTTC.

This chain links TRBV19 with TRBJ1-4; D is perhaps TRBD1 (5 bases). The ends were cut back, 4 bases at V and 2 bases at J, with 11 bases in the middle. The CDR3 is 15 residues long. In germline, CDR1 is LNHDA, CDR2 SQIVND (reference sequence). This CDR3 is CASSTGIRTNEKLFF. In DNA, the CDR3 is TGTGCCAGTAGTACAGGGATCAGGACTAATGAAAAACTGTTTTTT. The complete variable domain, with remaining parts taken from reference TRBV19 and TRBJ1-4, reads DGGITQSPKYLFRKEGQNVTLSCEQNLNHDAMYWYRQDPGQGLRLIYYSQIVNDFQKGDIAEGYSVSREKKESFPLTVTSAQKNPTAFYLCASSTGIRTNEKLFFGSGTQLSVL.

CDR3 coding DNA: TGTGCCAGCAGCCCTTTCGCGGGAGGAACCGGGGAGCTGTTTTTT. Protein: CASSPFAGGTGELFF. This chain uses TRBV7-2 with TRBJ2-2; 8 bases fit TRBD2. From germline, CDR1 is SGHTA and CDR2 FQGNSA. The CDR3 totals 15 residues. V lost 5 bases to trimming and J lost 5 bases; unmatched junction nucleotides: 7.

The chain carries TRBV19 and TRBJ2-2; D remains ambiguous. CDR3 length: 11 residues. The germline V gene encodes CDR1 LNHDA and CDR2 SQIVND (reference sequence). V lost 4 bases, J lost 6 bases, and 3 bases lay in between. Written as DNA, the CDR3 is TGTGCCAGTAGTAGCCCCGGGGAGCTGTTTTTT. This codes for CASSSPGELFF.

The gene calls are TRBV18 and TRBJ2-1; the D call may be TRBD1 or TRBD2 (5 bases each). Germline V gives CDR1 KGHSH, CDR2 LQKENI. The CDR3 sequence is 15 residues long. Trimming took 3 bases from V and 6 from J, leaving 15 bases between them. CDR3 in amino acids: CASSPSGTLGNEQFF. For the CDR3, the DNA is TGTGCCAGCTCACCCTCCGGGACGTTGGGCAATGAGCAGTTCTTC.

CDR3 loop: CSVGGTETQYF. The CDR3 DNA reads as TGCAGCGTTGGGGGGACGGAGACCCAGTACTTC. V and J are TRBV29-1 and TRBJ2-5; D is perhaps TRBD1 or TRBD2 (5 bases each). Trimming removed 4 bases at V and 5 bases at J, with 8 bases between. Germline V lookup: CDR1 SQVTM, CDR2 ANQGSEA. The CDR3 loop spans 11 amino acids.

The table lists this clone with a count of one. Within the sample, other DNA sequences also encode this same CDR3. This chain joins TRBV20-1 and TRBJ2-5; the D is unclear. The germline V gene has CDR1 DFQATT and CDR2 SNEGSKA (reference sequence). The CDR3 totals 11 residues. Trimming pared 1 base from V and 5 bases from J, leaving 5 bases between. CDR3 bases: TGCAGTGCTAGAGGAGCGGAGACCCAGTACTTC. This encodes CSARGAETQYF.